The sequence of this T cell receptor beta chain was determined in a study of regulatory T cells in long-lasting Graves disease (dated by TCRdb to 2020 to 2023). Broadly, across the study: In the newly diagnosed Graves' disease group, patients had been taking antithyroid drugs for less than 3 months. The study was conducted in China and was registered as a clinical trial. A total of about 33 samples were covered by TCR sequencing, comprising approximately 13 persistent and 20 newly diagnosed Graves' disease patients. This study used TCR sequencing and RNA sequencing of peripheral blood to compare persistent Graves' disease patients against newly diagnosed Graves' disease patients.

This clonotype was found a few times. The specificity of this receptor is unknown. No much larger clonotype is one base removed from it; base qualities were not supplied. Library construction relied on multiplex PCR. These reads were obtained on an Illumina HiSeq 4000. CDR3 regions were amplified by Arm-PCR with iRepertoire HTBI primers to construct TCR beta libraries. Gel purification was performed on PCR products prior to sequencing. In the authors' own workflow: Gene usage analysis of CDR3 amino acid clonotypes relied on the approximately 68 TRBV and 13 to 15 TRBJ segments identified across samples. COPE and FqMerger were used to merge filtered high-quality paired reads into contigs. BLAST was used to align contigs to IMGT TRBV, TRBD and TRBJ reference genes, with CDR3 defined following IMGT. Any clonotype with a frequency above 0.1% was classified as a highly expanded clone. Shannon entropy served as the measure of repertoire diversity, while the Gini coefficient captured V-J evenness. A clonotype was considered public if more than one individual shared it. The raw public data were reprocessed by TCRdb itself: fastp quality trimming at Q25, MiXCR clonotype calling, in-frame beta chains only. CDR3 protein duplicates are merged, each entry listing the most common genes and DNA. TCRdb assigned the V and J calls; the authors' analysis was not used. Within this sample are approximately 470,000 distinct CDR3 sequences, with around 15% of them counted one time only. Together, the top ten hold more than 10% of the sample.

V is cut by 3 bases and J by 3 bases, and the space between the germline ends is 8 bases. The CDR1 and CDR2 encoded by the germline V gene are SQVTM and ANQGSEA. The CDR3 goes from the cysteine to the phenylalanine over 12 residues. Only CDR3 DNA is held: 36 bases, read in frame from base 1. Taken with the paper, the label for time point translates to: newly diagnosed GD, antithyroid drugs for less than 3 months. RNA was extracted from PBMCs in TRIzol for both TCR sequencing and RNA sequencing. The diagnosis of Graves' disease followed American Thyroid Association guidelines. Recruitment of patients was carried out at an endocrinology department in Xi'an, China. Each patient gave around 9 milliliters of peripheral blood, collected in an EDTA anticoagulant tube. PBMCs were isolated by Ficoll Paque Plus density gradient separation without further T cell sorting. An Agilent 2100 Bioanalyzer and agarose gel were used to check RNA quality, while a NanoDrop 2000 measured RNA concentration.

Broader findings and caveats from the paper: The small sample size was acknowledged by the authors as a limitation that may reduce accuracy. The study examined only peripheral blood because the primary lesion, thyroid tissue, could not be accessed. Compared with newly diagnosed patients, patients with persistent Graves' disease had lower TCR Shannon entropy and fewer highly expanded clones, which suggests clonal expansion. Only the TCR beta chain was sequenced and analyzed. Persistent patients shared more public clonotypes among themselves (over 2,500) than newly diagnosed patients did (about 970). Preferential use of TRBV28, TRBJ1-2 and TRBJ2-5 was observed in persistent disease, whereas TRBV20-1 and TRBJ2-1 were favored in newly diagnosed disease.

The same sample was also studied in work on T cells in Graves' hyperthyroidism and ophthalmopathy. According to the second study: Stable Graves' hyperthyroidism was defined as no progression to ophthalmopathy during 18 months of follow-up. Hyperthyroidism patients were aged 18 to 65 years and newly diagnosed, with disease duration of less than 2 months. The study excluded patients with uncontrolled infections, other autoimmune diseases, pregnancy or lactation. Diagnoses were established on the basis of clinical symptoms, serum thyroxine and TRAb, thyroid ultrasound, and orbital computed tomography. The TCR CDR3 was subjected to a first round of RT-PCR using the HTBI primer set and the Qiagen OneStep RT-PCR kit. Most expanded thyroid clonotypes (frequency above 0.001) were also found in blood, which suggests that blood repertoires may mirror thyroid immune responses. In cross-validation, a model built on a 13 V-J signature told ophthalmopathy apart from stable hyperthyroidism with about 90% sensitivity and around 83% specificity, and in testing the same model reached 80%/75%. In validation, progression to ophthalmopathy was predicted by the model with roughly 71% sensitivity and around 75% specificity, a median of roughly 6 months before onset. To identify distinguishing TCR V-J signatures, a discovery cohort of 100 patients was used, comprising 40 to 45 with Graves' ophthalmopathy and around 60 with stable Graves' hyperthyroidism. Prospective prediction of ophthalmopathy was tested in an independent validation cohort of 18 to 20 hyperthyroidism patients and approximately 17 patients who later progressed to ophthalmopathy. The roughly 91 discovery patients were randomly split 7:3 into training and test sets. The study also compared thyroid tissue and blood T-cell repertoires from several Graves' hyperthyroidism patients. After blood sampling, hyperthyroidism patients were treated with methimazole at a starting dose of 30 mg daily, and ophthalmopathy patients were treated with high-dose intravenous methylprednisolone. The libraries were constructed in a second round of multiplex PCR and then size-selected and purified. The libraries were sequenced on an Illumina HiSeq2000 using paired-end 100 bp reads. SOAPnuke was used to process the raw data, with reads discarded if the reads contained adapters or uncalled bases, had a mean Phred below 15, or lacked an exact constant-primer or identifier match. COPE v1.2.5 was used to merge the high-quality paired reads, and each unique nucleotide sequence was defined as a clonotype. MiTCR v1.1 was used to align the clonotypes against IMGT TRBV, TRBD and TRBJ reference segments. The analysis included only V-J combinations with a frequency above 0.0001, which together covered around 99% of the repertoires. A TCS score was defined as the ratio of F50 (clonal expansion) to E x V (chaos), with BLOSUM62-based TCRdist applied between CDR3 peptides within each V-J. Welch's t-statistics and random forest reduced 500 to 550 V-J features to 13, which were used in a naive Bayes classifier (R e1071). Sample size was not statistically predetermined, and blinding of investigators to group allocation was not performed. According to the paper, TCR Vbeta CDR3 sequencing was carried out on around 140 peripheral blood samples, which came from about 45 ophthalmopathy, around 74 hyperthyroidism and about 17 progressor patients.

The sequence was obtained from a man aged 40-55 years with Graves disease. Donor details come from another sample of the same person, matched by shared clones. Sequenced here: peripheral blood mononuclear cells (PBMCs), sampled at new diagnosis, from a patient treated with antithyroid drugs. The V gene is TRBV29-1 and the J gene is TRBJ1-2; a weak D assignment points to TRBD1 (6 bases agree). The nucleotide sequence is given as TGCAGCGTTGAGGACAGATACTATGGCTACACCTTC. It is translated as CSVEDRYYGYTF.